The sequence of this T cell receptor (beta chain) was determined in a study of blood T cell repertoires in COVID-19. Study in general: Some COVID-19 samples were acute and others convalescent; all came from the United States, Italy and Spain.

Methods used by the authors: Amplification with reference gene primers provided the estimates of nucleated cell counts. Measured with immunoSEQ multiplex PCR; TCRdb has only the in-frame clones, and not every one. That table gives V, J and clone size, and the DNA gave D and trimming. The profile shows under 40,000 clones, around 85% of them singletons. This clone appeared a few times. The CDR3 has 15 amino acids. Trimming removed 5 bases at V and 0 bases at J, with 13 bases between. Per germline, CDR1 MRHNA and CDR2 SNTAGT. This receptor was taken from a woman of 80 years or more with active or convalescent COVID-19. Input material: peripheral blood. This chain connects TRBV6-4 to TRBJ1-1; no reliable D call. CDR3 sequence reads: CASSWAQRMNTEAFF. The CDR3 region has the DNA TGTGCCAGCAGTTGGGCCCAACGAATGAACACTGAAGCTTTCTTT.